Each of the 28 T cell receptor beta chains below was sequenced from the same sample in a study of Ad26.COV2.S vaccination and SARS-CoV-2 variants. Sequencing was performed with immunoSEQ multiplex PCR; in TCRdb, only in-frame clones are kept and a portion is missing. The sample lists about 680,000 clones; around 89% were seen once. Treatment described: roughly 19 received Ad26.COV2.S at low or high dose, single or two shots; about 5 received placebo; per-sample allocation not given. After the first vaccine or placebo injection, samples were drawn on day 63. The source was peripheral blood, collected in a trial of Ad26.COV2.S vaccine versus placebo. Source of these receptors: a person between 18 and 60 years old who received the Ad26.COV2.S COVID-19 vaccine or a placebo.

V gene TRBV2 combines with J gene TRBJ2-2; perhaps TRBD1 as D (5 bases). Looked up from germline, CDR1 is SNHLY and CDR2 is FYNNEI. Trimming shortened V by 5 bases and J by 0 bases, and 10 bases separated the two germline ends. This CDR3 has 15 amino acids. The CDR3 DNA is TGTGCCAGCAGTTGGCTGGGGCCGAACACCGGGGAGCTGTTTTTT. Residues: CASSWLGPNTGELFF.

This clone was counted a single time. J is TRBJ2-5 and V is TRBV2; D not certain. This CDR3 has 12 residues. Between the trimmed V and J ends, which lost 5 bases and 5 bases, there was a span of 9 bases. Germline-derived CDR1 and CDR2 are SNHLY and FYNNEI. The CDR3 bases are TGTGCCAGCAGTACCTCCAGGGAGACCCAGTACTTC. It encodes CASSTSRETQYF. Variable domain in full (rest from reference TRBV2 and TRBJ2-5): EPEVTQTPSHQVTQMGQEVILRCVPISNHLYFYWYRQILGQKVEFLVSFYNNEISEKSEIFDDQFSVERPDGSNFTLKIRSTKLEDSAMYFCASSTSRETQYFGPGTRLLVL.

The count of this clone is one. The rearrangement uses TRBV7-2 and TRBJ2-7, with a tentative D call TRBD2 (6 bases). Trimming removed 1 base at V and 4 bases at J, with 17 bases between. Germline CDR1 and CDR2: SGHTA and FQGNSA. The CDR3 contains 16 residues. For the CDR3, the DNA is TGTGCCAGCAGCTTAGGGGGGACTCTAATCGGGTACGAGCAGTACTTC. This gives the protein CASSLGGTLIGYEQYF.

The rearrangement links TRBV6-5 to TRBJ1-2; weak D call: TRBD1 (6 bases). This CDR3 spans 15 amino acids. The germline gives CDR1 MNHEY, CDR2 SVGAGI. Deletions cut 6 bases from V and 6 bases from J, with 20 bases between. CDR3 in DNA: TGTGCCAGCAGCTCCGGGACGGGACACTGGAATGGCTACACCTTC. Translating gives CASSSGTGHWNGYTF.

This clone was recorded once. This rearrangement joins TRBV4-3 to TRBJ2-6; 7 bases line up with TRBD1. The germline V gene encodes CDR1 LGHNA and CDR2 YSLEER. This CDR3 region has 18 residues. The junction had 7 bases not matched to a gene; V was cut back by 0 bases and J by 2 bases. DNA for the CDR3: TGCGCCAGCAGCCAAGATTTCAACACAGGGGCTGGGGCCAACGTCCTGACTTTC. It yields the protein CASSQDFNTGAGANVLTF.

The CDR3 DNA is TGTGCCAGTAGTATTGACAGGGGTTCCTATGGCTACACCTTC. Translating it yields CASSIDRGSYGYTF. The chain links TRBV19 to TRBJ1-2; TRBD1 matches 8 bases. CDR1 is LNHDA, CDR2 SQIVND, per germline (reference sequence). J lost 4 bases, V lost 3 bases, and 4 bases had no gene match. CDR3 size: 14 residues.

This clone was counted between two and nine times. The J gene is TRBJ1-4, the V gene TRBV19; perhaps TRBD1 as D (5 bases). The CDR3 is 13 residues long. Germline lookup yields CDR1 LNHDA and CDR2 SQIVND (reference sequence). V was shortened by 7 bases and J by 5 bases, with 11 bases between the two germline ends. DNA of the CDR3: TGTGCCAGTACAGGGACCCCCAATGAAAAACTGTTTTTT. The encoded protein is CASTGTPNEKLFF.

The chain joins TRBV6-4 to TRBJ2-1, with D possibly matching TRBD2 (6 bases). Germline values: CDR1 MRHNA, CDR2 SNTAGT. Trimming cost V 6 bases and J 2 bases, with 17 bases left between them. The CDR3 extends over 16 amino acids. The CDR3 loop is CASSVQRTTTYNEQFF. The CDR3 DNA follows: TGTGCCAGCAGCGTCCAGCGGACTACTACCTACAATGAGCAGTTCTTC.

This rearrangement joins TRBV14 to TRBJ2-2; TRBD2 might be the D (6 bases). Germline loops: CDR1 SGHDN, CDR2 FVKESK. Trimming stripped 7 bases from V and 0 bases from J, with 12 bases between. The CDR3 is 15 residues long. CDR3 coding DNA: TGTGCCAGCACCCGGGCGGGGACGAACACCGGGGAGCTGTTTTTT. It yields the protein CASTRAGTNTGELFF.

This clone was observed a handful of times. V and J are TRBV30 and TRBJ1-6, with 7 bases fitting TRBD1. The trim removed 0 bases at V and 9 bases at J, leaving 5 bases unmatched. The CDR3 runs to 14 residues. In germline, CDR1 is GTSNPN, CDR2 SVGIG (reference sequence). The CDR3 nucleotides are TGTGCCTGGAGTGTAACCCGACAGGGTTCACCCCTCCACTTT. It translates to CAWSVTRQGSPLHF.

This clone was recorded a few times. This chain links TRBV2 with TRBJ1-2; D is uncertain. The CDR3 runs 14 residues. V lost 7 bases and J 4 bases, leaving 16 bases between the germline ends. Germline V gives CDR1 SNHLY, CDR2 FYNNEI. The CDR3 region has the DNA TGTGCCAGCATCCGCCAACCCGAGGGCTATGGCTACACCTTC. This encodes CASIRQPEGYGYTF.

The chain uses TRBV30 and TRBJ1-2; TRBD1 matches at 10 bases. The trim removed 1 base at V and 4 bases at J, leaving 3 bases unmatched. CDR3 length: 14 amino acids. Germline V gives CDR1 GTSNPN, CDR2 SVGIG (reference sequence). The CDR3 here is CAWSADRGRYGYTF. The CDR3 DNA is TGTGCCTGGAGTGCTGACAGGGGGCGCTATGGCTACACCTTC.

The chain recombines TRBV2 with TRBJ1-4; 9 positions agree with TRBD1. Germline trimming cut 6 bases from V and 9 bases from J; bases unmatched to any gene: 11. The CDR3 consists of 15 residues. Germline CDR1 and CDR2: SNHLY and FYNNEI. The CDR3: CASRYPGQGEQKLFF. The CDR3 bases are TGTGCCAGCAGGTACCCGGGACAGGGTGAACAAAAACTGTTTTTT.

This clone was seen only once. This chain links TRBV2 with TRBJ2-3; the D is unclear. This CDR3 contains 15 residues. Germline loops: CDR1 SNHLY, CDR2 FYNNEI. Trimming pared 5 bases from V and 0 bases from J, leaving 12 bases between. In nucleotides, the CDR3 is TGTGCCAGCAGTATAAACGGAGACAGCACAGATACGCAGTATTTT. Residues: CASSINGDSTDTQYF.

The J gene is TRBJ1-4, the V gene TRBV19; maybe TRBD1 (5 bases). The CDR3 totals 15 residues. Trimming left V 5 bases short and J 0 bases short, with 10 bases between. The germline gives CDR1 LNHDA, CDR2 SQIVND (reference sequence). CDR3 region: CASSRQGSTNEKLFF. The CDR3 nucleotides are TGTGCCAGTAGTCGGCAGGGTTCAACTAATGAAAAACTGTTTTTT.

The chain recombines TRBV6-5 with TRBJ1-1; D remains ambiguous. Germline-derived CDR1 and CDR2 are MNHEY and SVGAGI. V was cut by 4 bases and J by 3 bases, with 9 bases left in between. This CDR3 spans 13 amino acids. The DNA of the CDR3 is TGTGCCAGCAGTTGGGGTCTACACACTGAAGCTTTCTTT. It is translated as CASSWGLHTEAFF.

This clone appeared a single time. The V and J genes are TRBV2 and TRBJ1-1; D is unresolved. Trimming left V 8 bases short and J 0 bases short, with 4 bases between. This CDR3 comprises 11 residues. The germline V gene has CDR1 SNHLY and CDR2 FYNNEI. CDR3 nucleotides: TGTGCCAGCGTCATGAACACTGAAGCTTTCTTT. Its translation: CASVMNTEAFF.

CDR3 amino acids: CASRPGPGYEQYF. CDR3 nucleotide sequence: TGTGCCAGCAGGCCGGGACCGGGCTACGAGCAGTACTTC. V usage is TRBV7-8 and J usage is TRBJ2-7; D tentatively reads TRBD1 or TRBD2 (5 bases each). Germline V gene data show CDR1 as SGHVS and CDR2 as FQNEAQ. V dropped 6 bases and J dropped 3 bases, with 12 bases sitting between them. The CDR3 spans 13 residues.

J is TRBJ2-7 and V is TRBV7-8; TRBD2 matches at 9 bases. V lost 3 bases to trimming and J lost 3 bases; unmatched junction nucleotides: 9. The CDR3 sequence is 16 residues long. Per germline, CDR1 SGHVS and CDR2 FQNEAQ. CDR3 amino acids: CASSLGASGNLYEQYF. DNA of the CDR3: TGTGCCAGCAGCTTGGGCGCTAGCGGGAACCTCTACGAGCAGTACTTC.

CDR3: CASSHKAGGNTGELFF. CDR3 nucleotides: TGCGCCAGCAGCCATAAAGCGGGGGGAAACACCGGGGAGCTGTTTTTT. This rearrangement joins TRBV4-1 to TRBJ2-2, with TRBD2 identical over 9 bases. This CDR3 is 16 amino acids long. V gave up 3 bases and J gave up 2 bases; unmatched junction bases: 4. CDR1 MGHRA and CDR2 YSYEKL come from the germline V gene.

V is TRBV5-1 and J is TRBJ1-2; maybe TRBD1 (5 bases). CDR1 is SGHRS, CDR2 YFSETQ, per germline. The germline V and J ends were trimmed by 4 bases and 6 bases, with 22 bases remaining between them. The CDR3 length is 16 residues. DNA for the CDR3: TGCGCCAGCAGCCGACGGGAAACGCGGGGCTTGGATGGCTACACCTTC. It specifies CASSRRETRGLDGYTF.

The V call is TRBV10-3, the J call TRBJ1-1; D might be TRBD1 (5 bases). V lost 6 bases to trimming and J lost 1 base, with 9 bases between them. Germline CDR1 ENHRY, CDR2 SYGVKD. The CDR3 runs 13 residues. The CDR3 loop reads CAISLQGNTEAFF. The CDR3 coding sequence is TGTGCCATCAGCCTCCAGGGGAACACTGAAGCTTTCTTT.

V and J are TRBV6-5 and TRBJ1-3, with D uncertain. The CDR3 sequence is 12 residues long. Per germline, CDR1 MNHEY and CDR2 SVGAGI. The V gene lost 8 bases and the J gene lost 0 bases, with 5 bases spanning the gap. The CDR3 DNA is TGTGCCAGCGCCAGCTCTGGAAACACCATATATTTT. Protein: CASASSGNTIYF.

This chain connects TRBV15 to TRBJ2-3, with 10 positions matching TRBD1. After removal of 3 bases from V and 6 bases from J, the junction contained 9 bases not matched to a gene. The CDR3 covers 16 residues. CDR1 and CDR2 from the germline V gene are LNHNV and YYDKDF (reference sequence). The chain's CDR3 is CATSSPADRGKDTQYF. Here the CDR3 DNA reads TGTGCCACCAGCAGCCCAGCGGACAGGGGGAAGGATACGCAGTATTTT.

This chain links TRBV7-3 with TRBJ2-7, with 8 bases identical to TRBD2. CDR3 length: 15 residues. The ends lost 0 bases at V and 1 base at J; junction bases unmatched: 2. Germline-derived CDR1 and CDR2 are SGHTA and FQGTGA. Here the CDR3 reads CASSLTGGGSYEQYF. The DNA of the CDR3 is TGTGCCAGCAGCTTAACTGGCGGGGGGTCCTACGAGCAGTACTTC.

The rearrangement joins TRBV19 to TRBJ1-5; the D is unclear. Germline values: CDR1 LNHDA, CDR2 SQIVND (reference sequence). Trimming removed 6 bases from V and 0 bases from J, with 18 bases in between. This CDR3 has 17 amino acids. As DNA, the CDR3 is TGTGCCAGTAGCCCTGATCGGCCGGATAATAGCAATCAGCCCCAGCATTTT. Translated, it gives CASSPDRPDNSNQPQHF.

CDR3 protein: CASSSGTVDTDTQYF. CDR3 sequence (DNA): TGTGCCAGCAGCTCGGGGACGGTGGACACAGATACGCAGTATTTT. V is TRBV7-9 and J is TRBJ2-3; either TRBD1 or TRBD2 may fit D (5 bases each). The CDR3 runs to 15 residues. With 4 bases removed from V and 2 bases from J, the gap between germline ends came to 13 bases. Germline CDR1 SEHNR, CDR2 FQNEAQ (reference sequence).

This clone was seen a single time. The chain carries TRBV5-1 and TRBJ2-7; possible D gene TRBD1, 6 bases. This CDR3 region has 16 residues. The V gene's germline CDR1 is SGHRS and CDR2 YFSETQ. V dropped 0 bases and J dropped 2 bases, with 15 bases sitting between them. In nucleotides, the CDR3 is TGCGCCAGCAGCTTGGCCGGACAGTTAAGGACCTACGAGCAGTACTTC. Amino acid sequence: CASSLAGQLRTYEQYF.